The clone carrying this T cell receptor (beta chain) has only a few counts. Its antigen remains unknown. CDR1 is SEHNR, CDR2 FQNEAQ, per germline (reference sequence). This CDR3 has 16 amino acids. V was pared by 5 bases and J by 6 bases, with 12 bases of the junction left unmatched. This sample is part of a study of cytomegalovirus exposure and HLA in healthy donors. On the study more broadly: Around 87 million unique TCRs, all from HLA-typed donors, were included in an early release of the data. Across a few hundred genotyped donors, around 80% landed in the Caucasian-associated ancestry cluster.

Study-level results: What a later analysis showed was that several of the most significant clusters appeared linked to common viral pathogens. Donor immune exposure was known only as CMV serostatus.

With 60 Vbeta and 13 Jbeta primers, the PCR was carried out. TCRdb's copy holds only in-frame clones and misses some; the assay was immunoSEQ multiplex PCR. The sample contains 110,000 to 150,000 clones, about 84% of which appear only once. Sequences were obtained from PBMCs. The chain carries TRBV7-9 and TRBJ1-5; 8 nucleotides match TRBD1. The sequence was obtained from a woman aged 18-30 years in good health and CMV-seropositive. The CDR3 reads CASSPGQGRGGQPQHF. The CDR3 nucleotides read TGTGCCAGCAGCCCTGGACAGGGAAGGGGCGGTCAGCCCCAGCATTTT.